A single sample gave rise to the 14 T cell receptor beta chains below, sequenced in a study of blood T cells in healthy people across ages. The second PCR ran about 6 to 11 cycles with a sample-barcoded 5' primer and J-beta primers. Each CDR3 protein gets one entry after TCRdb re-called the 5' RACE reads with MiXCR. The sample holds some 1 million distinct CDR3 sequences, around 45% seen once. Sequencing used blood. All receptors derive from a woman aged 55-70 years in good health.

CDR3 protein: CASGIADTDTQYF. CDR3 in DNA: TGTGCCAGTGGTATAGCGGATACAGATACGCAGTATTTT. This sequence joins TRBV28 and TRBJ2-3; tentatively, D is TRBD2 (6 bases). The germline CDR1 and CDR2 sequences are MDHEN and SYDVKM. The germline V and J ends were trimmed by 9 bases and 3 bases, with 13 bases remaining between them. CDR3 length: 13 residues.

The V and J genes are TRBV27 and TRBJ2-3, with 14 bases that match TRBD2. J was trimmed by 0 bases and V by 3 bases; bases with no gene match: 5. Per germline, CDR1 MNHEY and CDR2 SMNVEV (reference sequence). The CDR3 covers 18 residues. CDR3 nucleotide sequence: TGTGCCAGCAGTTTTGGACTAGCGGGAGGATCTAGCACAGATACGCAGTATTTT. Protein: CASSFGLAGGSSTDTQYF.

V is TRBV15 and J is TRBJ2-7; TRBD1 aligns across 9 bases. V dropped 3 bases and J dropped 3; count of bases not matched to a gene: 9. CDR1 and CDR2 (germline): LNHNV, YYDKDF (reference sequence). The CDR3 extends over 16 amino acids. The DNA of the CDR3 is TGTGCCACCAGCAGTGACTGGACAGGGGACATCTACGAGCAGTACTTC. This translates into CATSSDWTGDIYEQYF.

As for this clonotype: Germline and junction disagree at one end, which may indicate a read error. This rearrangement joins TRBV20-1 to TRBJ1-5; 8 bases map to TRBD1. There are 13 residues in the CDR3. Germline lookup yields CDR1 DFQATT and CDR2 SNEGSKA (reference sequence). The CDR3 nucleotides read TGCGGTGCCGCCCGACAGGGGAGCCAGCCCCAGCATTTT. It encodes CGAARQGSQPQHF.

A few counts support this clonotype. The chain links TRBV5-1 to TRBJ2-3; no reliable D call. V lost 4 bases and J lost 1, with 19 bases in between. This CDR3 comprises 17 residues. Germline CDR1 and CDR2: SGHRS and YFSETQ. The CDR3 loop is CASSPLLRATGTDTQYF. CDR3 nucleotide sequence: TGCGCCAGCAGCCCACTCCTCCGAGCCACCGGCACAGATACGCAGTATTTT.

The J gene is TRBJ2-1, the V gene TRBV5-1, with 15 bases that match TRBD2. The V and J ends lost 3 bases and 9 bases, in that order; junction bases with no gene match: 7. The V gene's germline CDR1 is SGHRS and CDR2 YFSETQ. The CDR3 extends over 16 amino acids. The CDR3 nucleotides are TGCGCCAGCAGCTCTCGGACTAGCGGGAGGGCCCTTGAGCAGTTCTTC. Translation: CASSSRTSGRALEQFF.

This clonotype was found a few times. V and J are TRBV28 and TRBJ2-7; maybe TRBD1 (6 bases). Trimming stripped 8 bases from V and 7 bases from J, with 21 bases between. Germline V gene lookup returns CDR1 MDHEN and CDR2 SYDVKM. The CDR3 contains 14 residues. The CDR3 coding sequence is TGTGCCAGCTACACAGTGGACAGACCTCTTGAGCAGTACTTC. Its protein is CASYTVDRPLEQYF.

The chain links TRBV27 to TRBJ2-3; weak D call: TRBD1 (5 bases). This CDR3 region has 14 residues. The germline gives CDR1 MNHEY, CDR2 SMNVEV (reference sequence). Trimming took 5 bases from V and 8 from J, leaving 17 bases between them. The CDR3 DNA sequence: TGTGCCAGCAGTCCCTTGGCTGGGGCCGGTACGCAGTATTTT. It translates to CASSPLAGAGTQYF.

The genes are TRBV18 and TRBJ2-7; 11 nucleotides align to TRBD2. This CDR3 has 15 residues. Germline CDR1 reads KGHSH; CDR2 reads LQKENI. Germline trimming cut 2 bases from V and 3 bases from J; bases unmatched to any gene: 3. The CDR3 loop is CASSPATSGIYEQYF. CDR3 in DNA: TGTGCCAGCTCACCAGCGACTAGCGGGATCTACGAGCAGTACTTC. Full variable domain (missing parts from reference TRBV18 and TRBJ2-7): NAGVMQNPRHLVRRRGQEARLRCSPMKGHSHVYWYRQLPEEGLKFMVYLQKENIIDESGMPKERFSAEFPKEGPSILRIQQVVRGDSAAYFCASSPATSGIYEQYFGPGTRLTVT.

This clonotype was recorded a few times. This chain uses TRBV11-1 with TRBJ2-3; weak D call: TRBD2 (5 bases). The germline gives CDR1 SGHAT, CDR2 FQDESV (reference sequence). CDR3 length: 15 amino acids. Deletions cut 6 bases from V and 2 bases from J, with 15 bases between. CDR3 residues: CASSIGSGDTDTQYF. The CDR3 DNA follows: TGTGCCAGCAGTATCGGGTCCGGGGACACAGATACGCAGTATTTT.

The chain uses TRBV24-1 and TRBJ1-5; D remains unclear. Trimming shortened V by 5 bases and J by 3 bases, and 10 bases separated the two germline ends. Germline CDR1 is KGHDR and CDR2 is SFDVKD. The CDR3 is 14 residues long. CDR3 region: CATSAPSNNQPQHF. The CDR3 DNA sequence: TGTGCCACCAGTGCTCCCAGTAACAATCAGCCCCAGCATTTT.

In its sample, this clonotype was seen a few times. The chain combines TRBV20-1 with TRBJ2-5, with D perhaps TRBD2 (6 bases). Trimming cost V 6 bases and J 11 bases, with 25 bases left between them. The CDR3 has 14 residues. The germline gives CDR1 DFQATT, CDR2 SNEGSKA (reference sequence). The CDR3 reads CSAPPGESYNEQYF. The CDR3 coding sequence is TGCAGTGCCCCCCCGGGGGAGAGCTACAATGAGCAGTACTTC.

The chain recombines TRBV7-2 with TRBJ2-5, with 7 bases that match TRBD2. CDR1 is SGHTA, CDR2 FQGNSA, per germline. J lost 3 bases, V lost 0 bases, and 4 bases had no gene match. The CDR3 runs 15 residues. CDR3 coding DNA: TGTGCCAGCAGCTTAGCGGCTAGCGGAAAAGAGACCCAGTACTTC. Protein sequence: CASSLAASGKETQYF.

The table lists this clonotype with a few counts. The V call is TRBV20-1, the J call TRBJ2-7; tentative D call: TRBD1 (6 bases). This CDR3 is built from 15 residues. From germline, CDR1 is DFQATT and CDR2 SNEGSKA (reference sequence). V was clipped by 7 bases and J by 2 bases, with 21 bases between them. The CDR3 loop is CSGVQGSSGTYEQYF. In DNA form, the CDR3 reads TGCAGTGGTGTACAGGGCTCTTCTGGGACCTACGAGCAGTACTTC.